This paragraph reports one TCR beta chain. This sample was taken from a study of CD8 T cells in Susac syndrome. After extraction with the RNeasy kit, about 0.5 to 1 ug of the RNA was reverse transcribed using random hexamers. MiXCR, applied by TCRdb to the immunoSEQ multiplex PCR reads, yields one record per CDR3 protein. The data show tens of thousands of distinct CDR3 sequences, 75% to 95% seen once. J gave up 5 bases and V 5 bases, and 15 bases lay outside the gene matches. Germline CDR1 and CDR2: MNHEY and SMNVEV (reference sequence). The CDR3 length is 17 residues. The chain combines TRBV27 with TRBJ1-1; the match to TRBD1 covers 9 bases. The source of this sequence is a human donor with multiple sclerosis. The specimen sequenced was CD8+ T cells from PBMCs. The CDR3 loop is CASSPNHKQGAGTEAFF. CDR3 sequence (DNA): TGTGCCAGCAGTCCGAACCACAAACAGGGGGCCGGGACTGAAGCTTTCTTT.